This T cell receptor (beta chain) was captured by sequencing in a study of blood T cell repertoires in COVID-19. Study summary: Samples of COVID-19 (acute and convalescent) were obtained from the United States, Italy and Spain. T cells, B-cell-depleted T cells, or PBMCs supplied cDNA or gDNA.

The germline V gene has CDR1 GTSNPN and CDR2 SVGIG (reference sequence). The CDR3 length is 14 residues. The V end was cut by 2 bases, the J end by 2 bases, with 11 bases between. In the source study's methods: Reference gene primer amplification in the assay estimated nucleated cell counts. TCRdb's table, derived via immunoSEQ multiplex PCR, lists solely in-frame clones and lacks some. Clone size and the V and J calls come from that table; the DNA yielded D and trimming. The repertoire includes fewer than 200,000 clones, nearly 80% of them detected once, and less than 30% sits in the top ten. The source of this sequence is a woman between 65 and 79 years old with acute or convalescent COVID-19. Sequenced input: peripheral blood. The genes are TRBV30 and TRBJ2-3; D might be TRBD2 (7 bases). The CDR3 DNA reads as TGTGCCTGGAGTCTAGGGGGGGCCACAGATACGCAGTATTTT. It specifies CAWSLGGATDTQYF.